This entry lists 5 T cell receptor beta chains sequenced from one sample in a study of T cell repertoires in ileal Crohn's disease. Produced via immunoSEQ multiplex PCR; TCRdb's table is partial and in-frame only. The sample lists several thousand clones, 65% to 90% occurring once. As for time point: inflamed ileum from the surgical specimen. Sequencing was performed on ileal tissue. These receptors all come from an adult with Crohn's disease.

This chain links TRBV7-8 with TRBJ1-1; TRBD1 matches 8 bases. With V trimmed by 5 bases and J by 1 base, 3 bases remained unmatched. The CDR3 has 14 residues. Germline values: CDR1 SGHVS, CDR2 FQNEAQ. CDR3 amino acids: CASSHGQGNTEAFF. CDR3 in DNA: TGTGCCAGCAGCCATGGACAGGGGAACACTGAAGCTTTCTTT.

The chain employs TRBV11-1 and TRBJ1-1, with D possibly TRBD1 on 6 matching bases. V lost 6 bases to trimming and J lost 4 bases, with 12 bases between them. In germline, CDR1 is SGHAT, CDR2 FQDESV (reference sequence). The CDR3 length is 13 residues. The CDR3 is CASSPKQGTEAFF. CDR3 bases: TGTGCCAGCAGTCCTAAACAGGGCACTGAAGCTTTCTTT.

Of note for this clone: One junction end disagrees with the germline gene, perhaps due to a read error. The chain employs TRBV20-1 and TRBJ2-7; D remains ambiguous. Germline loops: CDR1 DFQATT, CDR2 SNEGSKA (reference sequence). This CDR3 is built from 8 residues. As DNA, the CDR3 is TGCAGTGCTAAGACGGGTAACTTC. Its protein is CSAKTGNF.

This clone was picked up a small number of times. The CDR3 DNA follows: TGCAGCGTTGAAAGGGGGAACACTGAAGCTTTCTTT. Residues: CSVERGNTEAFF. The V and J genes are TRBV29-1 and TRBJ1-1, with a possible D match to TRBD1 (5 bases). V gave up 2 bases and J gave up 1 base, with 5 bases separating them. CDR1 and CDR2 from the germline V gene are SQVTM and ANQGSEA. This CDR3 is 12 amino acids long. The full variable domain, rest sourced from reference TRBV29-1 and TRBJ1-1, is SAVISQKPSRDICQRGTSLTIQCQVDSQVTMMFWYRQQPGQSLTLIATANQGSEATYESGFVIDKFPISRPNLTFSTLTVSNMSPEDSSIYLCSVERGNTEAFFGQGTRLTVV.

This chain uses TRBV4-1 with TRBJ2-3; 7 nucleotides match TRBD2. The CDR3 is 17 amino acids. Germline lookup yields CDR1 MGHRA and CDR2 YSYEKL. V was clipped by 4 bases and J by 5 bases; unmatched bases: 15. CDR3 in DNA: TGCGCCAGCAGCCCGGAGGCCTCGGGGGGAGGACGAGATACGCAGTATTTT. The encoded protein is CASSPEASGGGRDTQYF.